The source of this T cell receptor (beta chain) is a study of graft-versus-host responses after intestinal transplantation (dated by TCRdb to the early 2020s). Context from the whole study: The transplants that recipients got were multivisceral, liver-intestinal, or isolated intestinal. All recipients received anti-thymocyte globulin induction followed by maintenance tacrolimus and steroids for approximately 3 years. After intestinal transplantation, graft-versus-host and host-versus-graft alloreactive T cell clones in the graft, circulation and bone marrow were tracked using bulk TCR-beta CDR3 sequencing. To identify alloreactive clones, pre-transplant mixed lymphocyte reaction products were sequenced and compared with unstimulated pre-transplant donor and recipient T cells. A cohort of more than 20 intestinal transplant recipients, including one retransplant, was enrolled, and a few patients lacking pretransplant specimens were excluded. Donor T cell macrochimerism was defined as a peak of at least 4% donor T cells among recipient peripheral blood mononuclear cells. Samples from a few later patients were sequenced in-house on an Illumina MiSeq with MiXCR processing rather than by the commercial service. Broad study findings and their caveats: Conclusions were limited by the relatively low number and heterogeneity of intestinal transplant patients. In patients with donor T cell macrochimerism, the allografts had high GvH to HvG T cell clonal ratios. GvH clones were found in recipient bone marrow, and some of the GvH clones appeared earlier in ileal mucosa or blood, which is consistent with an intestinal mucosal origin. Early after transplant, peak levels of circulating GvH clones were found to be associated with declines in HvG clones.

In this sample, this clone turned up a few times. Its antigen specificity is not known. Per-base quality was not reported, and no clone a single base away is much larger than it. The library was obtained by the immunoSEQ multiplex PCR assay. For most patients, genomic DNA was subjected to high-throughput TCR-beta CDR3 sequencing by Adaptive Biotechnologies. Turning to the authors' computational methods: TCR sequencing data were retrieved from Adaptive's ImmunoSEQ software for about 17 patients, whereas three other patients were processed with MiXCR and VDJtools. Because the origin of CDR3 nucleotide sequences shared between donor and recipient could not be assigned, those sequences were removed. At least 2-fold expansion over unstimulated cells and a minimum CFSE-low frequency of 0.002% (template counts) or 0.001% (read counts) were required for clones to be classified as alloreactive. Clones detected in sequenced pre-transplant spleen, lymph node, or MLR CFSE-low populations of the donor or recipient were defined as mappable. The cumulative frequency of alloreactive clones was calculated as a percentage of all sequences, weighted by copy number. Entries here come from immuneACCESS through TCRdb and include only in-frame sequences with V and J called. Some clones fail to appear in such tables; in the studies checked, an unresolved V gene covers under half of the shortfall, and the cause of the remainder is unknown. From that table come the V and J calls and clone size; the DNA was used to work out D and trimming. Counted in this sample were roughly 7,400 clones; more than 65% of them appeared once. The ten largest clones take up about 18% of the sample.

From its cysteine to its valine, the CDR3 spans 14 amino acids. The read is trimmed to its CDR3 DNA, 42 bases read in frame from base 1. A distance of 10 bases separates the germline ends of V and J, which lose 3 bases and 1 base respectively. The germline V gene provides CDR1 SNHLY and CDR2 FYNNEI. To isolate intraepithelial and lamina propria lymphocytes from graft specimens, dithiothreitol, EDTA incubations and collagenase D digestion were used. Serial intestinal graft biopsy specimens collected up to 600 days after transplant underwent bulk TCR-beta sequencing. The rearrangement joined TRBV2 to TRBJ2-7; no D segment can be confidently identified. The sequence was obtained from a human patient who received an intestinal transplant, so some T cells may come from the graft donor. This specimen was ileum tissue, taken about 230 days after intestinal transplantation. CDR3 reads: CASSDGRVSYEQYV. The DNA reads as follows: TGTGCCAGCAGTGACGGTAGGGTTTCCTACGAGCAGTACGTC.